This T cell receptor beta chain was sequenced during a study of cytomegalovirus exposure and HLA in healthy donors. The CDR3 totals 13 residues. Germline loops: CDR1 MGHRA, CDR2 YSYEKL. Sequenced by immunoSEQ multiplex PCR; TCRdb stores in-frame clones only, minus some. Of approximately 160,000 clones detected, 75% to 95% appear once; the ten largest clones hold over 2.5%. Worth noting for this clone: What it recognizes is unknown. At one boundary the junction diverges from the germline segment, which might be a read error.

The donors formed part of the approximately 120-subject validation cohort, distinct from the approximately 670-subject first cohort. Overall study results and limits: The finding came from a later analysis; first-cohort TCR clusters tended to co-occur in the roughly 120 validation repertoires. Cytomegalovirus-associated status was assigned to more than 150 TCR beta chains. Across donors, most TCRs were seen rarely, yet some public ones were widespread.

The genes are TRBV4-1 and TRBJ1-4; possible D gene TRBD1, 6 bases. Sequencing input: PBMCs. This sequence originates from a woman aged 18-30 years in good health and CMV-seropositive. For the CDR3, the DNA is TGCGCCAGCAGCCAAGACCCTGACAGGACCCCGGTTTTT. It specifies CASSQDPDRTPVF.